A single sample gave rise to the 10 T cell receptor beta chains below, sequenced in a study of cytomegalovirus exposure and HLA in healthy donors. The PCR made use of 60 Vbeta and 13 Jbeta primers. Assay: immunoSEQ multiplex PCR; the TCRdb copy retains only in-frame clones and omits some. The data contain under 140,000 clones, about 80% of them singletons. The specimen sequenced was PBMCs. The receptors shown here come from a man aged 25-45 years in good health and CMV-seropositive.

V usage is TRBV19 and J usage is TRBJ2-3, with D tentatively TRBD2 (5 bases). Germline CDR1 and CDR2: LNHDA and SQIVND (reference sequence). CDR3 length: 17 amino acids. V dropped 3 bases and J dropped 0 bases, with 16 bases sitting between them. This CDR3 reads CASSIRGSRGSTDTQYF. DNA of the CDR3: TGTGCCAGTAGTATCCGGGGATCTCGTGGAAGCACAGATACGCAGTATTTT.

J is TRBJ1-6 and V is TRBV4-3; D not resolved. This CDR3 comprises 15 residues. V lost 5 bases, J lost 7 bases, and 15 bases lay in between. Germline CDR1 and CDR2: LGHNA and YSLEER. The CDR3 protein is CASSIDTGKNSPLHF. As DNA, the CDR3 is TGCGCCAGCAGCATCGACACCGGAAAAAATTCACCCCTCCACTTT.

The CDR3 here is CSVGDRGYEQYF. CDR3 DNA: TGCAGCGTTGGGGACAGGGGCTACGAGCAGTACTTC. This chain joins TRBV29-1 and TRBJ2-7; 10 positions match TRBD1. The CDR3 is made up of 12 amino acids. V lost 4 bases to trimming and J lost 3 bases; unmatched junction nucleotides: 0. CDR1 and CDR2 (germline): SQVTM, ANQGSEA.

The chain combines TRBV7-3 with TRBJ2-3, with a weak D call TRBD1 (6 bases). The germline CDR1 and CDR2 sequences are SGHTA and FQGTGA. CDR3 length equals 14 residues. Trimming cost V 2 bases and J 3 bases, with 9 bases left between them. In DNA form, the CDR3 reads TGTGCCAGCAGCTTATTGGGGGCTACAGATACGCAGTATTTT. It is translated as CASSLLGATDTQYF.

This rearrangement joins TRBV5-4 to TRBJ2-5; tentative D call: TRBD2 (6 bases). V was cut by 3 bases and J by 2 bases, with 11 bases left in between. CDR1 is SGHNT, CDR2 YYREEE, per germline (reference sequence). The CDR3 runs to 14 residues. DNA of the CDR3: TGTGCCAGCAGCTCGGGACTTACTCAAGAGACCCAGTACTTC. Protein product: CASSSGLTQETQYF.

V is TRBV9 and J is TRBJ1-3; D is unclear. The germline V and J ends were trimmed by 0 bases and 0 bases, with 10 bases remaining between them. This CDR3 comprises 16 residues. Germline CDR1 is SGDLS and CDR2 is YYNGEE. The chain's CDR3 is CASSVDDLASGNTIYF. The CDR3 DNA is TGTGCCAGCAGCGTAGATGACTTAGCCTCTGGAAACACCATATATTTT.

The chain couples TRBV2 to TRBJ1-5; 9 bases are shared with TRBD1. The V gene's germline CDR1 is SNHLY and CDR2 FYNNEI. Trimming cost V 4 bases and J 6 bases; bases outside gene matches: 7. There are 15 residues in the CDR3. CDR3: CASSARRQGVQPQHF. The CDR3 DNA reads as TGTGCCAGCAGTGCCCGAAGACAGGGGGTTCAGCCCCAGCATTTT.

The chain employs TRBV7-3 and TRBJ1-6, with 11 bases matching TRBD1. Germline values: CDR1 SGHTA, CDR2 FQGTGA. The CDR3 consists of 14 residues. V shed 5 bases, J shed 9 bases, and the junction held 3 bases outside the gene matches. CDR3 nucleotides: TGTGCCAGCAGCCCAGGGACAGGGGGTTCACCCCTCCACTTT. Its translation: CASSPGTGGSPLHF.

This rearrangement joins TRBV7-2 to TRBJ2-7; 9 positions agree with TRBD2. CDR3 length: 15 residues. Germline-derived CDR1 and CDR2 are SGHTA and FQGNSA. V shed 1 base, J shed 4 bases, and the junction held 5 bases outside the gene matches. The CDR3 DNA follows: TGTGCCAGCAGCTTAGGGGGCGGGGGGGTTTACGAGCAGTACTTC. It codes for CASSLGGGGVYEQYF.

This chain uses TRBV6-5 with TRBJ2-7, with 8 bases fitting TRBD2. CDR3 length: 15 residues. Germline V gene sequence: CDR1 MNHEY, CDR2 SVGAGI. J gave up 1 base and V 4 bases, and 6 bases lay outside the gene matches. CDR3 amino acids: CASSWLAGGSYEQYF. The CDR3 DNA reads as TGTGCCAGCAGTTGGCTAGCGGGCGGTTCCTACGAGCAGTACTTC.